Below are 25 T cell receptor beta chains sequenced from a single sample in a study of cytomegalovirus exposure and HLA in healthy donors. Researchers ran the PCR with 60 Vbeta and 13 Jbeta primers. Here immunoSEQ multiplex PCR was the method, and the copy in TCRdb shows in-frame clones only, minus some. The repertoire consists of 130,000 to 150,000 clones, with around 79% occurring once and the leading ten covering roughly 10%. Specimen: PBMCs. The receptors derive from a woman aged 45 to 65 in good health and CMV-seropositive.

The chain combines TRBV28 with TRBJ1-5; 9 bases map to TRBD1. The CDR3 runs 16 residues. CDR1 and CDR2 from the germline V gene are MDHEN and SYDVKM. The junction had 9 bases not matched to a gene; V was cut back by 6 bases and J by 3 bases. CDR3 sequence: CASSSPGQGYNQPQHF. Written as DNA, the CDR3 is TGTGCCAGCAGCTCCCCGGGACAGGGCTACAATCAGCCCCAGCATTTT.

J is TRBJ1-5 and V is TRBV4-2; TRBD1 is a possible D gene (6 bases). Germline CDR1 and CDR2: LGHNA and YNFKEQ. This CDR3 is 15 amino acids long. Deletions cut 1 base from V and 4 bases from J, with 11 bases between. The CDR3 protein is CASSQGHRENQPQHF. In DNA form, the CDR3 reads TGTGCCAGCAGCCAAGGTCACAGGGAGAATCAGCCCCAGCATTTT.

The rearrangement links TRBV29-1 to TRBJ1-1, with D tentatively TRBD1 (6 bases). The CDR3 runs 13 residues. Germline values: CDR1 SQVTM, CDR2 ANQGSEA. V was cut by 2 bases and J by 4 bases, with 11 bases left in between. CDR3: CSVERATGTEAFF. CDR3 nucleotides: TGCAGCGTTGAAAGGGCGACAGGCACTGAAGCTTTCTTT.

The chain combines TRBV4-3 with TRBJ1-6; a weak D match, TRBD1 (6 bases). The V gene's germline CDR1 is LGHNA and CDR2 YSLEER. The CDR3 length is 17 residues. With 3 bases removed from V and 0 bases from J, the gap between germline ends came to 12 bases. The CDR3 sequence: CASSQRTASSYNSPLHF. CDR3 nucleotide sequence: TGCGCCAGCAGCCAGCGGACAGCGAGCTCCTATAATTCACCCCTCCACTTT.

The DNA for the CDR3 is TGTGCCAGCAGCTTGCGACAGAACACTGAAGCTTTCTTT. Its translation: CASSLRQNTEAFF. The V gene is TRBV11-3, the J gene TRBJ1-1; D unclear. Between the trimmed V and J ends, which lost 3 bases and 1 base, there was a span of 6 bases. This CDR3 is 13 amino acids long. Per the germline V gene, CDR1 is SGHNT and CDR2 is YENEEA.

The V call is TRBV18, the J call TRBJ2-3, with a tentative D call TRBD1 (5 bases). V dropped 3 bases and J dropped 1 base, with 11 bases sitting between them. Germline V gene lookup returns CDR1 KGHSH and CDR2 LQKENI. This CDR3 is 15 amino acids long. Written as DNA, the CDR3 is TGTGCCAGCTCACCTCCCGCGACAGGCACAGATACGCAGTATTTT. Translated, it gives CASSPPATGTDTQYF.

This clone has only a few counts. The CDR3 reads CASSRGVSNQPQHF. DNA for the CDR3: TGTGCCAGCAGCCGCGGCGTCAGCAATCAGCCCCAGCATTTT. V usage is TRBV5-6 and J usage is TRBJ1-5; D gene ambiguous. CDR3 length: 14 amino acids. The germline V gene has CDR1 SGHDT and CDR2 YYEEEE. V gave up 4 bases and J gave up 1 base, with 9 bases separating them.

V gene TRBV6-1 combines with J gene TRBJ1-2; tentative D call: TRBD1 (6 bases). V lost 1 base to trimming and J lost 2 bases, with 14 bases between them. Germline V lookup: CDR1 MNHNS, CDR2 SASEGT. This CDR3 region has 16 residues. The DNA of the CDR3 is TGTGCCAGCAGTGAAGGTCTTCAGGGGAAAAACTATGGCTACACCTTC. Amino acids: CASSEGLQGKNYGYTF.

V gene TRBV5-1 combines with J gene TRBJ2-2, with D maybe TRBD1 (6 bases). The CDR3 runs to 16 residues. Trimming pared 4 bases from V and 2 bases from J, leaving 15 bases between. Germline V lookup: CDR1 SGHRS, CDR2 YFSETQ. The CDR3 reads CASSHGQKLNTGELFF. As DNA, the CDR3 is TGCGCCAGCAGCCATGGACAGAAACTCAACACCGGGGAGCTGTTTTTT.

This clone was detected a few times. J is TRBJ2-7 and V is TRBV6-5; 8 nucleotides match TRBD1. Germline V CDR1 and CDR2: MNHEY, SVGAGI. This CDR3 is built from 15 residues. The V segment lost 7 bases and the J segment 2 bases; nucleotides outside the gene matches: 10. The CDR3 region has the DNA TGTGCCAGCATCCAAACAGGGGGAAGTGCCTACGAGCAGTACTTC. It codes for CASIQTGGSAYEQYF.

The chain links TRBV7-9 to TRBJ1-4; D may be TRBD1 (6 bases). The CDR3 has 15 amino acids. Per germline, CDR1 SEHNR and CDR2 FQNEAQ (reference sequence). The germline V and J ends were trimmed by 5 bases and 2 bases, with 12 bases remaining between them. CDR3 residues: CASSPTGFTNEKLFF. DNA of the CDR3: TGTGCCAGCAGCCCTACAGGGTTTACTAATGAAAAACTGTTTTTT. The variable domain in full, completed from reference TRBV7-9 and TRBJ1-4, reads DTGVSQNPRHKITKRGQNVTFRCDPISEHNRLYWYRQTLGQGPEFLTYFQNEAQLEKSRLLSDRFSAERPKGSFSTLEIQRTEQGDSAMYLCASSPTGFTNEKLFFGSGTQLSVL.

This CDR3 is CASSLTTGSLGTQYF. The CDR3 DNA follows: TGTGCCAGCAGCTTAACGACAGGGTCCTTAGGGACCCAGTACTTC. V is TRBV7-9 and J is TRBJ2-5, with 7 bases fitting TRBD1. This CDR3 has 15 amino acids. Germline CDR1 reads SEHNR; CDR2 reads FQNEAQ (reference sequence). The junction had 10 bases not matched to a gene; V was cut back by 2 bases and J by 7 bases.

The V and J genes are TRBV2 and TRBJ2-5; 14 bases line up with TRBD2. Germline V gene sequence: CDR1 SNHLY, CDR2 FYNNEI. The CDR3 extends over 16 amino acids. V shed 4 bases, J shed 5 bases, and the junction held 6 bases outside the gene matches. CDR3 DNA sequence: TGTGCCAGCAGTGGACTAGCGGGGGGGCTCGTGGAGACCCAGTACTTC. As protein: CASSGLAGGLVETQYF.

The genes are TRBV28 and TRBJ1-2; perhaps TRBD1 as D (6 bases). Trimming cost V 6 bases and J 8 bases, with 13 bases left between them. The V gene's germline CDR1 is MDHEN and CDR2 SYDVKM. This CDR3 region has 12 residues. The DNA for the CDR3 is TGTGCCAGCAGGACAGGCCCCAGGGGCTACACCTTC. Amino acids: CASRTGPRGYTF.

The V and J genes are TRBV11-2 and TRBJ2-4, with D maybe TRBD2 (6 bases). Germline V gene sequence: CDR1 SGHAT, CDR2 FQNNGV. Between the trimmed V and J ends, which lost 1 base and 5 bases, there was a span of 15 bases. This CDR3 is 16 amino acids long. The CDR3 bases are TGTGCCAGCAGCTTAGGTGGTAGCGGCCCACAAAACATTCAGTACTTC. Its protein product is CASSLGGSGPQNIQYF.

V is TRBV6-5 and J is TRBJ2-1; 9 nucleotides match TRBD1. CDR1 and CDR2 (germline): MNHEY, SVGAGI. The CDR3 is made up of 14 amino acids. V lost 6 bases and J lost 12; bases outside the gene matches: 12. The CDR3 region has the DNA TGTGCCAGCAGGCAGCCGGGACAGGGCTTTGTGCAGTTCTTC. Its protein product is CASRQPGQGFVQFF.

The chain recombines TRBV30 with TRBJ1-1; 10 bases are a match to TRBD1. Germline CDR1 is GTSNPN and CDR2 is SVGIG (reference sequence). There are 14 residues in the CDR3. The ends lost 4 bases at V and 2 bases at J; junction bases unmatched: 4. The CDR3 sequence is CAWTRTGGNTEAFF. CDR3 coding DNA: TGTGCCTGGACCCGGACAGGGGGAAACACTGAAGCTTTCTTT.

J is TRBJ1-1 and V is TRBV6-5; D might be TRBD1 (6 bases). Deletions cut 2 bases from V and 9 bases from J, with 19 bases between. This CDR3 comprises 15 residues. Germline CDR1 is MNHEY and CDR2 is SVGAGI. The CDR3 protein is CASSYPVEQGRKAFF. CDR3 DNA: TGTGCCAGCAGTTACCCGGTGGAACAGGGAAGAAAAGCTTTCTTT.

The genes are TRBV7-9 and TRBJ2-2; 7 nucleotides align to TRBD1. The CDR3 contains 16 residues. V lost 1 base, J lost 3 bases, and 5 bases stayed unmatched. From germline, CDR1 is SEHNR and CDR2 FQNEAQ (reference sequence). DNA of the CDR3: TGTGCCAGCAGCTTAGGGGGACAGTTTTACACCGGGGAGCTGTTTTTT. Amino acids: CASSLGGQFYTGELFF.

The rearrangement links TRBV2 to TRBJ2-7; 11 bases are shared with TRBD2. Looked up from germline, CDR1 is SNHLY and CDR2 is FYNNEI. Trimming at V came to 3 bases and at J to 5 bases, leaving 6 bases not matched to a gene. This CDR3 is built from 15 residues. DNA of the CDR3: TGTGCCAGCAGTGATCCTAGCGGGGGGAGTAACGAGCAGTACTTC. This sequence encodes CASSDPSGGSNEQYF. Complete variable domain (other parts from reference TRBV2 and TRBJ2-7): EPEVTQTPSHQVTQMGQEVILRCVPISNHLYFYWYRQILGQKVEFLVSFYNNEISEKSEIFDDQFSVERPDGSNFTLKIRSTKLEDSAMYFCASSDPSGGSNEQYFGPGTRLTVT.

The CDR3 region is CASSLYAEGAGEQYF. The DNA of the CDR3 is TGTGCCAGCAGTTTATACGCAGAGGGGGCTGGCGAGCAGTACTTC. This sequence joins TRBV27 and TRBJ2-7; 7 bases fit TRBD1. CDR1 and CDR2 from the germline V gene are MNHEY and SMNVEV (reference sequence). This CDR3 contains 15 residues. V was pared by 1 base and J by 6 bases, with 9 bases of the junction left unmatched.

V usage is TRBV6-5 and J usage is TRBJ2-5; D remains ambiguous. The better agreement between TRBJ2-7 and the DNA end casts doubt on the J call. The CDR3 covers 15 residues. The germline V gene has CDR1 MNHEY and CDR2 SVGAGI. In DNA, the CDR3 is TGTGCCAGCAGTTCTGACGAGTGGGCCCGCTACGAGCAGTACTTC. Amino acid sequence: CASSSDEWARYEQYF.

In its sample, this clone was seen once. The CDR3 DNA reads as TGTGCCAGCAGCTCCACGGGGACTGGGGCCAACGTCCTGACTTTC. Protein: CASSSTGTGANVLTF. This rearrangement joins TRBV7-9 to TRBJ2-6; D may be TRBD2 (5 bases). Germline lookup yields CDR1 SEHNR and CDR2 FQNEAQ (reference sequence). The CDR3 has 15 residues. The germline V and J ends were trimmed by 4 bases and 2 bases, with 9 bases remaining between them.

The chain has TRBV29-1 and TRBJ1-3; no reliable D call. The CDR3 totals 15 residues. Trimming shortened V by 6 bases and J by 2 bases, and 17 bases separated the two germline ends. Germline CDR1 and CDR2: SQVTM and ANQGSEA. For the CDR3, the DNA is TGCAGCGTCGAGGGTTCTCGGCCACCTGGAAACACCATATATTTT. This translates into CSVEGSRPPGNTIYF.

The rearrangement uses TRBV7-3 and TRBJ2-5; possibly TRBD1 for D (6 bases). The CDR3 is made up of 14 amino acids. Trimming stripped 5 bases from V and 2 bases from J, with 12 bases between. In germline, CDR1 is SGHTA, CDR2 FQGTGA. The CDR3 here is CASSTGDTQETQYF. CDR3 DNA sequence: TGTGCCAGCAGCACCGGGGACACTCAAGAGACCCAGTACTTC.